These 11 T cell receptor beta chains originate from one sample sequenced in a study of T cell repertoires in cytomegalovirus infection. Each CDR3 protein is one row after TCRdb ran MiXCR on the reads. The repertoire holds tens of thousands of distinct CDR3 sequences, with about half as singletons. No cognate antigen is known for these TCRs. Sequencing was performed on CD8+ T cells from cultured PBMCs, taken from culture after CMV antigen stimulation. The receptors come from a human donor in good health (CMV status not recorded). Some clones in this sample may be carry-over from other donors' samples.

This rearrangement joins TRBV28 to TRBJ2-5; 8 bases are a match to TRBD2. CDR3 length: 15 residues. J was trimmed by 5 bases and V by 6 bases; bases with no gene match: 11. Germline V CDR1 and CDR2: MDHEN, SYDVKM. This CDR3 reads CASSQAREGRETQYF. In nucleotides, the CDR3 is TGTGCCAGCAGCCAAGCCCGGGAGGGTCGGGAGACCCAGTACTTC.

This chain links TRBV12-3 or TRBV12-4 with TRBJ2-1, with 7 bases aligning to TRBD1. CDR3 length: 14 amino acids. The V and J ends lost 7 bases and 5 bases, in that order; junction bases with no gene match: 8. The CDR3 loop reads CASTLDRRDNEQFF. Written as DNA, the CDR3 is TGTGCCAGCACCTTGGACAGGAGAGACAATGAGCAGTTCTTC.

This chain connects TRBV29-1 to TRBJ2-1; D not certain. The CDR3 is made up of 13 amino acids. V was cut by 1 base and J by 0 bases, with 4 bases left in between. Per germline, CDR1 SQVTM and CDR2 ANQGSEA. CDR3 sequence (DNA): TGCAGCGTTGAAGTAAGCTCCTACAATGAGCAGTTCTTC. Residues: CSVEVSSYNEQFF.

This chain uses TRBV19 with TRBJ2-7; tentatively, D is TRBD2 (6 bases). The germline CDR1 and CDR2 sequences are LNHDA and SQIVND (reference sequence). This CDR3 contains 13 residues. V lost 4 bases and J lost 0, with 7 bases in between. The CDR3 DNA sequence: TGTGCCAGTAGTAGCGGGGCCTCCTACGAGCAGTACTTC. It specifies CASSSGASYEQYF.

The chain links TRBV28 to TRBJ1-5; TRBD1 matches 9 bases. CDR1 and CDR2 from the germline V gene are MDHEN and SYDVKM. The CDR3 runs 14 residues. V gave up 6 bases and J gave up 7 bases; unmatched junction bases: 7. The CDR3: CASSLDRGYQPQHF. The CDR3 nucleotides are TGTGCCAGCAGCCTAGACAGGGGGTACCAGCCCCAGCATTTT.

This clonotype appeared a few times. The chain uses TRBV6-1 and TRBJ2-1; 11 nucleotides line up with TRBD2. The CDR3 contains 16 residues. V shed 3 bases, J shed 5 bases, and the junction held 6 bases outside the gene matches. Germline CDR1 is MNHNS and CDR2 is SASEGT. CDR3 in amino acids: CASSDWGLAANNEQFF. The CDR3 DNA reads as TGTGCCAGCAGTGACTGGGGACTAGCGGCCAACAATGAGCAGTTCTTC.

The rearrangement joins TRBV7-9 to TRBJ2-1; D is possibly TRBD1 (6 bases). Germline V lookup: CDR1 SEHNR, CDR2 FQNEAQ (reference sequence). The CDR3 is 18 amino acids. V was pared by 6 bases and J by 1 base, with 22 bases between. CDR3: CASSSGTSQTLSYNEQFF. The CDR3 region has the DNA TGTGCCAGCAGTTCCGGGACATCTCAAACCTTATCCTACAATGAGCAGTTCTTC.

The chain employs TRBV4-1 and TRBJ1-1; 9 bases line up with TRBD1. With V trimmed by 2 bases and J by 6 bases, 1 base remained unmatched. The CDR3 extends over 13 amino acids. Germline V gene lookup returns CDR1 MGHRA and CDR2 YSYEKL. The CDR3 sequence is CASSQRDRAEAFF. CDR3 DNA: TGCGCCAGCAGCCAACGGGACAGGGCTGAAGCTTTCTTT.

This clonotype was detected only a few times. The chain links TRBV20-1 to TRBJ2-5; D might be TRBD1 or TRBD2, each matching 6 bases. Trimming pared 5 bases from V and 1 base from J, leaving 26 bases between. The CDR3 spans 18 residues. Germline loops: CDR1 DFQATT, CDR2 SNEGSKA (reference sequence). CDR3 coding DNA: TGCAGTGCTTTAGACGCTGGGGGGCGCGCGCTCCCCCAAGAGACCCAGTACTTC. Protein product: CSALDAGGRALPQETQYF.

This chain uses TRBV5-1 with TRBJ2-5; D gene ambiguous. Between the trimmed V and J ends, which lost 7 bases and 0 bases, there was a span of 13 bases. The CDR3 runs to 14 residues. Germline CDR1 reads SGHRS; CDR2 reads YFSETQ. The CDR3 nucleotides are TGCGCCAGCCACCCCTCACAGCACCAAGAGACCCAGTACTTC. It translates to CASHPSQHQETQYF.

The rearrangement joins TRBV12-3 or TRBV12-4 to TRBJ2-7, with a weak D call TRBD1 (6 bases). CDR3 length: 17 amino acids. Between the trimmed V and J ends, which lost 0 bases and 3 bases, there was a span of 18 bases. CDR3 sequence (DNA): TGTGCCAGCAGTTTAGCGAGGGGTGGGGGCCTTATCTACGAGCAGTACTTC. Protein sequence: CASSLARGGGLIYEQYF.